Below are 17 T cell receptor beta chains sequenced from a single sample in a study of blood T cells in healthy people across ages. Primed by a sample-barcoded 5' primer and a J-beta primer mix, a second PCR proceeded for 7 to 11 cycles. Each CDR3 protein gets one entry after TCRdb re-called the 5' RACE reads with MiXCR. The table has more than 450,000 distinct CDR3 sequences, 25% to 35% seen once. The sample was also reused in another study, on T cells of mothers and their children.

The specimen sequenced was blood. The receptors originated from a boy aged 2 to 10 in good health.

The chain couples TRBV20-1 to TRBJ1-1; a weak D match, TRBD1 (6 bases). V lost 8 bases, J lost 7 bases, and 11 bases lay in between. Germline V gene data show CDR1 as DFQATT and CDR2 as SNEGSKA (reference sequence). The CDR3 extends over 10 amino acids. The CDR3 reads CSSRGIEAFF. The CDR3 DNA is TGCAGTTCCAGGGGTATTGAAGCTTTCTTT.

This clonotype was counted a few times. CDR3 sequence (DNA): TGTGCCAGCAGCCCGAGGGCCCCGACAGGGAATGGCTACACCTTC. Translating it yields CASSPRAPTGNGYTF. The chain uses TRBV7-8 and TRBJ1-2; 7 bases fit TRBD1. CDR1 SGHVS and CDR2 FQNEAQ come from the germline V gene. This CDR3 comprises 15 residues. V lost 5 bases and J lost 6; bases outside the gene matches: 12.

This clonotype was seen only a few times. The chain carries TRBV20-1 and TRBJ1-1; a possible D gene is TRBD1 (6 bases). Trimming stripped 0 bases from V and 5 bases from J, with 10 bases between. CDR3 length equals 13 residues. In germline, CDR1 is DFQATT, CDR2 SNEGSKA (reference sequence). CDR3 sequence reads: CSARDGGRTEAFF. CDR3 DNA: TGCAGTGCTAGAGACGGGGGCCGGACTGAAGCTTTCTTT.

This clonotype has a handful of counts. V gene TRBV27 combines with J gene TRBJ2-4, with D perhaps TRBD1 or TRBD2 (5 bases each). The CDR3 is 13 residues long. CDR1 MNHEY and CDR2 SMNVEV come from the germline V gene (reference sequence). The V gene lost 6 bases and the J gene lost 5 bases, with 11 bases spanning the gap. CDR3 region: CASRNGAQNIQYF. The CDR3 DNA sequence: TGTGCCAGCAGAAACGGGGCACAAAACATTCAGTACTTC.

This clonotype was seen at least ten times. The chain carries TRBV18 and TRBJ1-2; D gene ambiguous. The CDR3 totals 13 residues. CDR1 and CDR2 (germline): KGHSH, LQKENI. V lost 2 bases and J lost 0, with 4 bases in between. The CDR3, as DNA: TGTGCCAGCTCACCAGAGGCTAACTATGGCTACACCTTC. Translation: CASSPEANYGYTF. Full variable domain (missing parts from reference TRBV18 and TRBJ1-2): NAGVMQNPRHLVRRRGQEARLRCSPMKGHSHVYWYRQLPEEGLKFMVYLQKENIIDESGMPKERFSAEFPKEGPSILRIQQVVRGDSAAYFCASSPEANYGYTFGSGTRLTVV.

The chain couples TRBV12-3 or TRBV12-4 to TRBJ2-2; D unresolved. The CDR3 contains 12 residues. V dropped 6 bases and J dropped 6 bases, with 8 bases sitting between them. The CDR3 is CASSPDPGELFF. Here the CDR3 DNA reads TGTGCCAGCAGCCCAGACCCCGGGGAGCTGTTTTTT.

This clonotype appeared a single time. The V gene is TRBV2, the J gene TRBJ2-3; D unclear. The CDR3 runs to 13 residues. The V end was cut by 1 base, the J end by 8 bases, with 10 bases between. The germline CDR1 and CDR2 sequences are SNHLY and FYNNEI. The CDR3 spells CASSEGAKGTQYF. In nucleotides, the CDR3 is TGTGCCAGCAGTGAAGGGGCTAAGGGTACGCAGTATTTT.

Ten or more counts support this clonotype. The chain carries TRBV5-1 and TRBJ2-5; D possibly matches TRBD1 or TRBD2 (5 bases each). Germline loops: CDR1 SGHRS, CDR2 YFSETQ. The germline V and J ends were trimmed by 6 bases and 1 base, with 19 bases remaining between them. This CDR3 is built from 16 residues. The CDR3, as DNA: TGCGCCAGCAAGGTCGCCGGTGGGACGATCCAAGAGACCCAGTACTTC. It yields the protein CASKVAGGTIQETQYF.

This chain uses TRBV7-9 with TRBJ2-5; D ambiguous. V was cut by 3 bases and J by 0 bases, with 14 bases left in between. Germline CDR1 and CDR2: SEHNR and FQNEAQ (reference sequence). The CDR3 is 16 amino acids. The CDR3 protein is CASSLERTVYQETQYF. CDR3 sequence (DNA): TGTGCCAGCAGCTTGGAGAGGACGGTTTACCAAGAGACCCAGTACTTC.

The V and J genes are TRBV27 and TRBJ2-7, with D uncertain. V lost 3 bases, J lost 3 bases, and 9 bases lay in between. Germline CDR1 MNHEY, CDR2 SMNVEV (reference sequence). CDR3 length: 13 residues. CDR3 DNA sequence: TGTGCCAGCAGTTTGAATTCATACTACGAGCAGTACTTC. It specifies CASSLNSYYEQYF.

The chain combines TRBV14 with TRBJ2-7; 11 bases map to TRBD2. Germline CDR1 reads SGHDN; CDR2 reads FVKESK. V trimming: 5 bases; J trimming: 9 bases; junction bases outside the gene matches: 12. This CDR3 region has 15 residues. CDR3 loop: CASSWTSGPLGGQYF. CDR3 nucleotide sequence: TGTGCCAGCAGCTGGACTAGCGGGCCCCTTGGGGGGCAGTACTTC.

This rearrangement joins TRBV14 to TRBJ2-7; D may match TRBD1 or TRBD2 (5 bases each). The V gene lost 0 bases and the J gene lost 2 bases, with 17 bases spanning the gap. Germline CDR1 and CDR2: SGHDN and FVKESK. This CDR3 contains 17 residues. DNA of the CDR3: TGTGCCAGCAGCCAAGAACTGCCCGGGACCGGCACCTACGAGCAGTACTTC. Residues: CASSQELPGTGTYEQYF. Full variable domain (outside the CDR3, taken from reference TRBV14 and TRBJ2-7): EAGVTQFPSHSVIEKGQTVTLRCDPISGHDNLYWYRRVMGKEIKFLLHFVKESKQDESGMPNNRFLAERTGGTYSTLKVQPAELEDSGVYFCASSQELPGTGTYEQYFGPGTRLTVT.

This clonotype has only a few counts. This chain links TRBV12-3 or TRBV12-4 with TRBJ2-5; D perhaps matches TRBD1 (6 bases). The CDR3 totals 14 residues. Trimming took off 3 bases at V and 4 bases at J, with 12 bases between the two ends. The CDR3 DNA is TGTGCCAGCAGTTTTTCAGGGGTGGGAGAGACCCAGTACTTC. This codes for CASSFSGVGETQYF.

This clonotype was counted a few times. The rearrangement joins TRBV29-1 to TRBJ2-5; D gene uncertain. The J call could be wrong; TRBJ2-1 is a better fit for the DNA end. The CDR3 sequence is 11 residues long. The germline V gene has CDR1 SQVTM and CDR2 ANQGSEA. The CDR3 sequence: CSVTNRNEQFF. In DNA form, the CDR3 reads TGCAGCGTGACGAATCGGAATGAGCAGTTCTTC.

The chain joins TRBV15 to TRBJ2-2; TRBD1 aligns across 8 bases. Germline assignment: CDR1 LNHNV and CDR2 YYDKDF (reference sequence). Trimming at V came to 0 bases and at J to 5 bases, leaving 14 bases not matched to a gene. The CDR3 is made up of 19 amino acids. The CDR3 DNA sequence: TGTGCCACCAGCAGAGAGTACGGACGTACAGGGGGGTTTACCGGGGAGCTGTTTTTT. Amino acid sequence: CATSREYGRTGGFTGELFF.

The J gene is TRBJ2-7, the V gene TRBV19; 8 bases fit TRBD2. The closer fit of TRBJ2-1 to the DNA end suggests the J call may be wrong. The germline gives CDR1 LNHDA, CDR2 SQIVND (reference sequence). The CDR3 consists of 14 residues. CDR3 loop: CASTTGGPVNEQFF. The CDR3 DNA reads as TGTGCCAGTACTACGGGAGGGCCGGTGAATGAGCAGTTCTTC.

Points on this clonotype: Since a much larger clone is just one base distant, this may be a read error. V usage is TRBV15 and J usage is TRBJ2-5; TRBD1 aligns across 7 bases. Near its end, the DNA agrees better with TRBJ2-7, so the J call may be wrong. The germline gives CDR1 LNHNV, CDR2 YYDKDF (reference sequence). CDR3 length: 14 amino acids. The CDR3 DNA is TGTGCCATCAGCAGAGAGGGACAGAGCTACGAGCAGTACTTC. Translating it yields CAISREGQSYEQYF.